These T cell receptor beta chains were read from a single sample in a study of CD8+ T cells in alopecia areata. Clones were read by immunoSEQ multiplex PCR, and TCRdb kept only the in-frame ones, dropping some. The sample lists more than 150,000 clones; approximately 51% were seen once. The sample here was CD8+ T cells sorted from blood, taken at approximately week 51, from a patient treated with tofacitinib. These receptors all come from a human donor with alopecia areata. Both conserved end residues are part of each CDR3. Fields, in order: CDR3 protein, CDR3 DNA, V gene, CDR3 length, clone size, D gene, J gene. D genes are given only for firm matches. Some rows mark clone size as missing; the rest say once, few, many or name a class of expanded clone.

cdr3_aa: CASGLAVGRGYNEQFF; cdr3_nt: TGTGCTAGTGGTTTGGCCGTCGGCAGGGGATACAATGAGCAGTTCTTC; v_call: TRBV12-5; cdr3_length: 16; clone_size: few; d_call: .; j_call: TRBJ2-1
cdr3_aa: CASSPIQGETQYF; cdr3_nt: TGTGCCAGCTCACCGATCCAAGGAGAGACCCAGTACTTC; v_call: TRBV18; cdr3_length: 13; clone_size: .; d_call: .; j_call: TRBJ2-5
cdr3_aa: CAWSPLAGVPSTDTQYF; cdr3_nt: TGTGCCTGGAGTCCCCTAGCGGGCGTTCCTAGCACAGATACGCAGTATTTT; v_call: TRBV30; cdr3_length: 17; clone_size: .; d_call: TRBD2; j_call: TRBJ2-3
cdr3_aa: CSAYTGELFF; cdr3_nt: TGCAGTGCTTACACCGGGGAGCTGTTTTTT; v_call: TRBV20-1; cdr3_length: 10; clone_size: few; d_call: .; j_call: TRBJ2-2
cdr3_aa: CASTQHPNTEAFF; cdr3_nt: TGTGCCAGCACCCAACACCCCAACACTGAAGCTTTCTTT; v_call: TRBV27; cdr3_length: 13; clone_size: .; d_call: .; j_call: TRBJ1-1
cdr3_aa: CAWTGTTYGYTF; cdr3_nt: TGTGCCTGGACCGGGACAACCTATGGCTACACCTTC; v_call: TRBV30; cdr3_length: 12; clone_size: .; d_call: .; j_call: TRBJ1-2
cdr3_aa: CATSRGPGLGIYEQYF; cdr3_nt: TGTGCCACCTCGCGGGGGCCGGGACTGGGGATCTACGAGCAGTACTTC; v_call: TRBV27; cdr3_length: 16; clone_size: .; d_call: .; j_call: TRBJ2-7
cdr3_aa: CASSLTGGEGDTQYF; cdr3_nt: TGTGCCAGCAGCTTGACAGGGGGCGAGGGAGATACGCAGTATTTT; v_call: TRBV7-3; cdr3_length: 15; clone_size: .; d_call: TRBD1; j_call: TRBJ2-3
cdr3_aa: CSVEVVGYEQYF; cdr3_nt: TGCAGCGTTGAAGTGGTAGGCTACGAGCAGTACTTC; v_call: TRBV29-1; cdr3_length: 12; clone_size: .; d_call: .; j_call: TRBJ2-7
cdr3_aa: CASSLVGSSTEAFF; cdr3_nt: TGTGCCAGCAGCTTGGTTGGGTCTTCAACTGAAGCTTTCTTT; v_call: TRBV5-4; cdr3_length: 14; clone_size: .; d_call: .; j_call: TRBJ1-1
cdr3_aa: CASSYGPDSNQPQHF; cdr3_nt: TGTGCCAGCAGTTACGGGCCAGATAGCAATCAGCCCCAGCATTTT; v_call: TRBV6-5; cdr3_length: 15; clone_size: .; d_call: .; j_call: TRBJ1-5
cdr3_aa: CAWRGGSYEQYF; cdr3_nt: TGTGCCTGGAGAGGGGGCTCCTACGAGCAGTACTTC; v_call: TRBV30; cdr3_length: 12; clone_size: .; d_call: .; j_call: TRBJ2-7
cdr3_aa: CATGGGRTEAFF; cdr3_nt: TGTGCCACCGGAGGTGGGAGGACTGAAGCTTTCTTT; v_call: TRBV15; cdr3_length: 12; clone_size: .; d_call: .; j_call: TRBJ1-1
cdr3_aa: CSVFRDSGANVLTF; cdr3_nt: TGCAGCGTTTTCCGGGACTCTGGGGCCAACGTCCTGACTTTC; v_call: TRBV29-1; cdr3_length: 14; clone_size: .; d_call: .; j_call: TRBJ2-6
cdr3_aa: CAWSRLRGGNSYEQYF; cdr3_nt: TGTGCCTGGAGCCGTCTTAGAGGGGGGAACTCCTACGAGCAGTACTTC; v_call: TRBV30; cdr3_length: 16; clone_size: .; d_call: .; j_call: TRBJ2-7
cdr3_aa: CACIFGPVGTEAFF; cdr3_nt: TGTGCCTGTATTTTCGGACCGGTGGGCACTGAAGCTTTCTTT; v_call: TRBV30; cdr3_length: 14; clone_size: few; d_call: .; j_call: TRBJ1-1
cdr3_aa: CASSLQGYNSPLHF; cdr3_nt: TGTGCCAGCAGCTTACAAGGCTATAATTCACCCCTCCACTTT; v_call: TRBV7-2; cdr3_length: 14; clone_size: few; d_call: .; j_call: TRBJ1-6
cdr3_aa: CAWSGIGSHSNQPQHF; cdr3_nt: TGTGCCTGGAGTGGAATCGGCTCGCATAGCAATCAGCCCCAGCATTTT; v_call: TRBV30; cdr3_length: 16; clone_size: few; d_call: .; j_call: TRBJ1-5
cdr3_aa: CASSLDPGTAYEQYF; cdr3_nt: TGTGCCAGCAGCTTAGACCCCGGGACAGCCTACGAGCAGTACTTC; v_call: TRBV13; cdr3_length: 15; clone_size: .; d_call: TRBD1; j_call: TRBJ2-7
cdr3_aa: CASSEGGSNQPQHF; cdr3_nt: TGTGCCAGCAGTGAAGGGGGTAGCAATCAGCCCCAGCATTTT; v_call: TRBV2; cdr3_length: 14; clone_size: few; d_call: .; j_call: TRBJ1-5
cdr3_aa: CAWSVLAGHNEQFF; cdr3_nt: TGTGCCTGGAGTGTGCTAGCGGGGCACAATGAGCAGTTCTTC; v_call: TRBV30; cdr3_length: 14; clone_size: .; d_call: TRBD2; j_call: TRBJ2-1